Listed below are T cell receptor beta chains from one sample, sequenced in a study of metastatic and nonmetastatic thyroid tumors. TCRdb reprocessed the PCR reads via MiXCR. The profile covers around 12,000 clones, with roughly 31% appearing a single time and 15% to 18% taken by the ten largest. The sequencing input was tumor tissue. These receptors came from a male donor with papillary thyroid cancer or a benign thyroid nodule (not recorded which). Some clones in this sample may be carry-over from other donors' samples. The CDR3 runs from the conserved cysteine through the conserved F or W. D genes are given only for firm matches. Size is omitted from some rows. Given values are once, few, many or a class for expanded clones.

j_call	v_call	cdr3_length	d_call	clone_size	cdr3_aa	cdr3_nt
TRBJ1-2	TRBV12-5	13	NA	NA	CACGLGTGQGYTF	TGTGCTTGTGGTTTGGGCACGGGTCAAGGCTACACCTTC
TRBJ1-1	TRBV12-3/TRBV12-4	14	TRBD1	few	CASSLGTGDTEAFF	TGTGCCAGCAGTTTAGGGACAGGGGACACTGAAGCTTTCTTT
TRBJ1-2	TRBV12-3/TRBV12-4	13	TRBD1	once	CASSARTGRGYPF	TGTGCCAGCAGCGCCCGGACAGGGCGCGGCTACCCCTTC
TRBJ2-3	TRBV2	15	NA	many	CASSEFDSHTDTQYF	TGTGCCAGCAGTGAATTTGACAGCCACACAGATACGCAGTATTTT
TRBJ1-1	TRBV24-1	15	TRBD1	few	CATIQGGQVGPEAFF	TGTGCCACCATCCAGGGGGGGCAGGTCGGACCTGAAGCTTTCTTT
TRBJ1-2	TRBV18	15	NA	once	CASSSGQSRLHGYTF	TGTGCCAGCTCATCAGGACAAAGCCGCCTCCATGGCTACACCTTC
TRBJ2-5	TRBV12-3/TRBV12-4	13	NA	many	CASSLRPGETQYF	TGTGCCAGCAGTTTGCGTCCGGGCGAGACCCAGTACTTC
TRBJ1-3	TRBV6-1	14	TRBD1	medium-sized	CASFRQGTGNTIYF	TGTGCCAGTTTTCGACAGGGCACTGGAAACACCATATATTTT
TRBJ1-2	TRBV2	15	NA	medium-sized	CASSAGGALNYGYTF	TGTGCCAGCAGTGCGGGGGGCGCCCTCAACTATGGCTACACCTTC
TRBJ2-1	TRBV3-1	13	NA	many	CASSRSIGDWQFF	TGTGCCAGCAGCAGATCAATCGGGGATTGGCAGTTCTTC
TRBJ2-7	TRBV6-1	15	TRBD1	many	CASRTGDTPSYEQYF	TGTGCCAGCAGAACAGGGGACACCCCCTCCTACGAGCAGTACTTC
TRBJ1-1	TRBV5-1	13	NA	NA	CASSLDGQYEAFF	TGCGCCAGCAGCTTGGACGGACAGTATGAAGCTTTCTTT
TRBJ1-5	TRBV20-1	14	NA	NA	CSAALGQSKGPQHF	TGCAGTGCCGCCCTGGGGCAGTCCAAGGGCCCACAGCATTTT
TRBJ1-2	TRBV20-1	11	NA	medium-sized	CSARAGYGYTF	TGCAGCGCAAGGGCAGGGTATGGCTACACCTTC
TRBJ2-3	TRBV6-1	15	NA	NA	CASSETGRVSDTQYF	TGTGCCAGCAGTGAAACAGGCAGGGTATCAGATACGCAGTATTTT
TRBJ2-7	TRBV5-1	11	NA	NA	CASTSDYEQYF	TGCGCCAGCACTAGTGACTACGAGCAGTACTTC
TRBJ2-7	TRBV6-1	15	TRBD1	few	CASRREDRGTHEQYF	TGTGCCAGCAGAAGGGAGGACAGGGGGACCCACGAGCAGTACTTC
TRBJ2-2	TRBV7-3	16	NA	NA	CASILFQGGNTGELFF	TGTGCCAGCATTTTATTCCAGGGCGGTAACACCGGGGAGCTGTTTTTT
TRBJ2-2	TRBV4-1	19	TRBD2	many	CASSQGPSVRGGPTGELFF	TGCGCCAGCAGCCAAGGCCCTAGTGTTCGGGGGGGCCCCACCGGGGAGCTGTTTTTT
TRBJ2-2	TRBV19	11	NA	NA	CASQGAGELFF	TGTGCCAGTCAAGGAGCCGGGGAGCTGTTTTTT
TRBJ2-3	TRBV5-1	16	NA	NA	CASSWRGCVGTDTQYF	TGCGCCAGCAGCTGGCGAGGTTGTGTAGGCACAGATACGCAGTATTTT
TRBJ1-6	TRBV20-1	16	NA	NA	CSAREQTPSYNSPLHF	TGCAGTGCTAGAGAGCAAACCCCTTCCTATAATTCACCCCTCCACTTT
TRBJ2-1	TRBV28	12	TRBD1	many	CASSLTGTEQFF	TGTGCCAGCAGTTTGACAGGGACTGAGCAGTTCTTC
TRBJ2-2	TRBV2	15	NA	many	CASSVLRANTGELFF	TGTGCCAGTTCAGTACTCAGGGCGAACACCGGGGAGCTGTTTTTT
TRBJ1-1	TRBV20-1	14	TRBD1	medium-sized	CSARTGGPSTEAFF	TGCAGTGCTAGGACAGGGGGCCCTAGCACTGAAGCTTTCTTT
TRBJ2-1	TRBV18	16	TRBD2	NA	CASSPPGTSAYNEQFF	TGTGCCAGCTCACCACCCGGGACTAGCGCTTACAATGAGCAGTTCTTC
TRBJ1-1	TRBV6-1	13	NA	few	CASIGGPNTEAFF	TGTGCCAGCATCGGGGGCCCTAACACTGAAGCTTTCTTT
TRBJ1-6	TRBV19	15	NA	NA	CASSIAYTMNSPLHF	TGTGCCAGTAGTATAGCCTATACGATGAATTCACCCCTCCACTTT